The clone carrying this TCR beta chain appeared a few times. Before being chosen for sequencing, patients had shown CD8+CD57+ cell expansion by flow cytometry. This specimen comes from a study of CD8+CD57+ T cells in acquired aplastic anemia. CDR3 and TCR beta VDJ profiling relied on genomic DNA as the template. TCRdb independently ran MiXCR on the reads; one entry per CDR3 protein. Among under 150,000 distinct CDR3 sequences, over 30% were seen once, and the ten largest hold about 2.7%. Trimming shortened V by 6 bases and J by 6 bases, and 10 bases separated the two germline ends. The germline CDR1 and CDR2 sequences are MNHEY and SVGEGT. This CDR3 is built from 12 residues.

The chain links TRBV6-2 or TRBV6-3 to TRBJ2-3, with a weak D call TRBD2 (6 bases). Sequencing was done on a sample of sorted CD4+, CD8+, or CD8+CD57+ T cells (not recorded which) from PBMCs. This clonotype was sampled from a human donor with aplastic anemia. DNA for the CDR3: TGTGCCAGCAGGGAGGGCTGGGATACGCAGTATTTT. Amino acid sequence: CASREGWDTQYF.